The sequence of this T cell receptor beta chain was determined in a study of graft-versus-host responses after intestinal transplantation. Data came from immunoSEQ multiplex PCR; TCRdb stores just in-frame clones and leaves some out. The sample consists of about 14,000 clones, 30% to 35% of them appearing once. CDR1 MDHEN and CDR2 SYDVKM come from the germline V gene. J gave up 4 bases and V 6 bases, and 5 bases lay outside the gene matches. CDR3 size: 13 residues. With around 200,000 irradiated, violet-dye-labeled stimulator cells, around 200,000 CFSE-labeled responder cells were plated. Sequencing was performed on alloreactive CD4+ T cells from a mixed lymphocyte reaction culture, taken before intestinal transplant. Subset indicated: CFSE-low proliferating T cells sorted from approximately 6-day pre-transplant mixed lymphocyte reaction (GvH or HvG direction). The gene calls are TRBV28 and TRBJ1-2, with 7 bases lining up with TRBD1. The sequence came from a human patient who received an intestinal transplant. The CDR3 coding sequence is TGTGCCAGCAGACTAGGGGGCGCCTATGGCTACACCTTC. Translated, it gives CASRLGGAYGYTF.